This T cell receptor beta chain was identified in a study of CD8 T cells in Susac syndrome. The CDR3 contains 14 residues. Germline V CDR1 and CDR2: SEHNR, FQNEAQ (reference sequence). Trimming pared 4 bases from V and 5 bases from J, leaving 12 bases between. About 0.5 to 1 ug RNA was reverse transcribed with random hexamers. Across 54 Vbeta and 13 Jbeta, TCR beta CDR3 was amplified with immunoSEQ multiplex PCR. TCRdb passed the immunoSEQ multiplex PCR reads through MiXCR, listing each CDR3 protein once. The sample has 51,000 or so distinct CDR3 sequences, over 85% seen once. Sequencing of TCR beta, carried out with a high-throughput approach, was applied to CD8+ and CD4+ T cells from the blood. Matching for age and sex applied to the controls, who were healthy donors. FACS was used to enrich TEMRA cells, whereas the CD8+ and CD4+ T cells were obtained by negative isolation.

This sequence was found in a human donor in good health. The chain recombines TRBV7-9 with TRBJ2-1; D remains ambiguous. The sample taken for sequencing was CD8+ T cells from PBMCs. CDR3 sequence reads: CASSSTPGHNEQFF. The CDR3 DNA reads TGTGCCAGCAGCTCGACGCCTGGACACAATGAGCAGTTCTTC.